This T cell receptor beta chain was found in a study of cytotoxic CD8 clonotypes in ibrutinib-treated CLL. The planned depth of sequencing spanned 1 in 200,000 to 1 in 1 million T cells. Measured with immunoSEQ multiplex PCR; TCRdb has only the in-frame clones, and not every one. The sample records over 75,000 clones, 70% to 80% being singletons. Germline CDR1 reads SEHNR; CDR2 reads FQNEAQ (reference sequence). Trimming pared 3 bases from V and 2 bases from J, leaving 5 bases between. CDR3 length: 12 amino acids. The V gene is TRBV7-9, the J gene TRBJ2-7; D is uncertain. The source was PBMCs, collected after 12 months of ibrutinib treatment. The source is a human donor with chronic lymphocytic leukemia. CDR3 nucleotides: TGTGCCAGCAGCTTTCAACCCTACGAGCAGTACTTC. This translates into CASSFQPYEQYF.